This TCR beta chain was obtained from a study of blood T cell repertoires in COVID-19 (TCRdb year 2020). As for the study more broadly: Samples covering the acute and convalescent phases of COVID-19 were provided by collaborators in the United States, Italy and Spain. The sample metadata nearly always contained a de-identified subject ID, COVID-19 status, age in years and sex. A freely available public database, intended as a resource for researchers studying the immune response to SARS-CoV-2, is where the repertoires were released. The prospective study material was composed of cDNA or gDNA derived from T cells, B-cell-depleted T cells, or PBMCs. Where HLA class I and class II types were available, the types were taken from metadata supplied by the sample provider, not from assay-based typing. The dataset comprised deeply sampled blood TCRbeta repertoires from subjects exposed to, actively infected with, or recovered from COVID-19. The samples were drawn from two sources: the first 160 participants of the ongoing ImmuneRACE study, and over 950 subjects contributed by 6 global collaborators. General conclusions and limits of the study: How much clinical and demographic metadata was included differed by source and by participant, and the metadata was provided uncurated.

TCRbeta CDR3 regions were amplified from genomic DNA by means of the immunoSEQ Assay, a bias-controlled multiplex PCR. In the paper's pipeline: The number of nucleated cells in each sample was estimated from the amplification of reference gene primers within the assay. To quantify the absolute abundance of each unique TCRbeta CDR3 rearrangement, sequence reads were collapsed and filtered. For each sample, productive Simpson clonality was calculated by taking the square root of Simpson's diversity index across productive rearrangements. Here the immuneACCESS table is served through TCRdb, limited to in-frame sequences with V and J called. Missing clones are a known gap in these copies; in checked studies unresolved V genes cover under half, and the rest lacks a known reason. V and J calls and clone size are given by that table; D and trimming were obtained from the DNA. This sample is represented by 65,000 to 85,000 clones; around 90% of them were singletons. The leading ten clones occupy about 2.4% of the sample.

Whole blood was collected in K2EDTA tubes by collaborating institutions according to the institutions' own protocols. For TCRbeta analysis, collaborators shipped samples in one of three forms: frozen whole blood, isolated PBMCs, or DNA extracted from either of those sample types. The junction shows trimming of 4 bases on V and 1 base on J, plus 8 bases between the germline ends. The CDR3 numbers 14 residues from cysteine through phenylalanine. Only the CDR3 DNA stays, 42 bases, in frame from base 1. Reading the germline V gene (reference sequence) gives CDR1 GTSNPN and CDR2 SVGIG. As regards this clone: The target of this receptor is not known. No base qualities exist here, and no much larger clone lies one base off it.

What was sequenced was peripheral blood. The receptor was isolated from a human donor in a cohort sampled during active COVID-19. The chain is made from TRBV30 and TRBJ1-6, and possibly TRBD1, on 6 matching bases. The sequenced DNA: TGTGCCTGGACCGACAGGTCCTATAATTCACCCCTCCACTTT. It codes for CAWTDRSYNSPLHF.